The 30 T cell receptor beta chains listed next were all sequenced from one sample in a study of blood T cell repertoires in COVID-19. Measured with immunoSEQ multiplex PCR; TCRdb has only the in-frame clones, and not every one. The data hold roughly 43,000 clones, with approximately 71% observed a single time. Sequencing was done on a sample of peripheral blood. These receptors came from a man aged 80 or over with acute or convalescent COVID-19.

The chain employs TRBV4-1 and TRBJ1-2, with TRBD1 identical over 11 bases. The germline V gene encodes CDR1 MGHRA and CDR2 YSYEKL. The ends lost 4 bases at V and 2 bases at J; junction bases unmatched: 3. The CDR3 totals 15 residues. The CDR3 is CASSLGQGANYGYTF. For the CDR3, the DNA is TGCGCCAGCAGCCTCGGACAGGGGGCGAACTATGGCTACACCTTC.

The chain employs TRBV9 and TRBJ2-1; 13 bases line up with TRBD2. After removal of 3 bases from V and 8 bases from J, the junction contained 8 bases not matched to a gene. This CDR3 is built from 16 residues. The germline V gene encodes CDR1 SGDLS and CDR2 YYNGEE. The CDR3 DNA follows: TGTGCCAGCAGCGCCCAGACTAGCGGGAGGATCTATGAGCAGTTCTTC. Protein sequence: CASSAQTSGRIYEQFF.

CDR3 sequence (DNA): TGTGCCAGCAGCGCCAGGGGGCTATGGACCGGGGAGCTGTTTTTT. Translating it yields CASSARGLWTGELFF. The rearrangement links TRBV11-3 to TRBJ2-2; the match to TRBD1 covers 8 bases. V shed 5 bases, J shed 5 bases, and the junction held 7 bases outside the gene matches. Germline V gene data show CDR1 as SGHNT and CDR2 as YENEEA. The length of the CDR3 is 15 residues.

V usage is TRBV6-1 and J usage is TRBJ2-1, with TRBD2 matching 7 bases. CDR1 and CDR2 (germline): MNHNS, SASEGT. V gave up 2 bases and J gave up 7 bases; unmatched junction bases: 8. This CDR3 has 15 residues. This chain's CDR3 is CASSERSGGRNEQFF. The CDR3 bases are TGTGCCAGCAGTGAAAGGTCGGGGGGAAGGAATGAGCAGTTCTTC.

The chain joins TRBV4-1 to TRBJ1-3, with no clear D. Trimming stripped 0 bases from V and 4 bases from J, with 10 bases between. The germline V gene has CDR1 MGHRA and CDR2 YSYEKL. The CDR3 is made up of 15 amino acids. This CDR3 reads CASSQEVQLGNTIYF. The CDR3 DNA reads TGCGCCAGCAGCCAAGAAGTCCAACTGGGAAACACCATATATTTT.

This chain connects TRBV7-8 to TRBJ2-2; no reliable D call. The germline V gene has CDR1 SGHVS and CDR2 FQNEAQ. The CDR3 sequence is 14 residues long. V lost 2 bases and J 6 bases, leaving 10 bases between the germline ends. CDR3 nucleotides: TGTGCCAGCAGCTTACAGGATTCCGCCGGGGAGCTGTTTTTT. This encodes CASSLQDSAGELFF.

The CDR3 loop is CASSPRQGGITEAFF. The CDR3 bases are TGTGCCAGTAGTCCCCGACAGGGTGGAATTACTGAAGCTTTCTTT. This chain joins TRBV19 and TRBJ1-1, with 7 bases fitting TRBD1. Losses at the gene ends were 5 bases for V and 5 bases for J; bases not matched to a gene: 11. This CDR3 has 15 residues. CDR1 and CDR2 (germline): LNHDA, SQIVND (reference sequence).

This clone has only a few counts. The chain has TRBV7-2 and TRBJ1-5, with TRBD1 matching 11 bases. Germline V gene data show CDR1 as SGHTA and CDR2 as FQGNSA. This CDR3 is 18 amino acids long. The V segment lost 4 bases and the J segment 2 bases; nucleotides outside the gene matches: 10. The chain's CDR3 is CASSSGQGAIGGNQPQHF. The CDR3 DNA sequence: TGTGCCAGCAGCTCAGGACAGGGGGCCATTGGAGGCAATCAGCCCCAGCATTTT.

The chain is built from TRBV18 and TRBJ2-1; 13 bases line up with TRBD2. The trim removed 3 bases at V and 4 bases at J, leaving 9 bases unmatched. CDR3 length: 18 amino acids. Germline CDR1 KGHSH, CDR2 LQKENI. Here the CDR3 DNA reads TGTGCCAGCTCACCTAAAGGACTAGCGGGAGTACAATACAATGAGCAGTTCTTC. Residues: CASSPKGLAGVQYNEQFF.

The V call is TRBV6-1, the J call TRBJ2-7; 12 bases match TRBD1. The CDR3 has 16 amino acids. The V segment lost 1 base and the J segment 3 bases; nucleotides outside the gene matches: 4. CDR1 MNHNS and CDR2 SASEGT come from the germline V gene. The DNA of the CDR3 is TGTGCCAGCAGTGAAGGGGGGACAGGGGGCATCTACGAGCAGTACTTC. Translation: CASSEGGTGGIYEQYF.

J is TRBJ2-1 and V is TRBV5-1; 9 bases match TRBD2. The V gene's germline CDR1 is SGHRS and CDR2 YFSETQ. The V segment lost 0 bases and the J segment 6 bases; nucleotides outside the gene matches: 10. The CDR3 runs 17 residues. CDR3 loop: CASSLELYGGRANEQFF. CDR3 nucleotide sequence: TGCGCCAGCAGCTTGGAGCTGTATGGCGGGAGGGCCAATGAGCAGTTCTTC.

This clone was seen a single time. The rearrangement joins TRBV5-4 to TRBJ2-5; the match to TRBD2 covers 10 bases. The CDR3 sequence is 16 residues long. Trimming cost V 5 bases and J 4 bases; bases outside gene matches: 11. CDR1 and CDR2 (germline): SGHNT, YYREEE (reference sequence). The CDR3: CASSFGGTSARETQYF. The CDR3 DNA reads TGTGCCAGCAGTTTTGGCGGGACTAGCGCTCGAGAGACCCAGTACTTC.

This rearrangement joins TRBV5-5 to TRBJ2-3; 7 bases agree with TRBD1. Germline-derived CDR1 and CDR2 are SGHKS and YYEKEE (reference sequence). The trim removed 2 bases at V and 4 bases at J, leaving 7 bases unmatched. This CDR3 is 15 amino acids long. In DNA form, the CDR3 reads TGTGCCAGCAGCTTTAGACAGGGCCTCGCAGATACGCAGTATTTT. This codes for CASSFRQGLADTQYF.

This chain links TRBV18 with TRBJ1-5; the match to TRBD1 covers 7 bases. The CDR3 loop spans 15 amino acids. CDR1 and CDR2 (germline): KGHSH, LQKENI. Germline trimming cut 5 bases from V and 2 bases from J; bases unmatched to any gene: 6. In DNA form, the CDR3 reads TGTGCCAGCTCAGCGTCTGACAGGGGCAATCAGCCCCAGCATTTT. This translates into CASSASDRGNQPQHF.

Only a few counts were recorded for this clone. The rearrangement links TRBV13 to TRBJ2-6, with D possibly TRBD1 on 6 matching bases. This CDR3 is 15 amino acids long. Germline-derived CDR1 and CDR2 are PRHDT and FYEKMQ (reference sequence). Trimming cost V 5 bases and J 4 bases, with 12 bases left between them. The CDR3 reads CASSNQGRGANVLTF. Written as DNA, the CDR3 is TGTGCCAGCAGCAACCAGGGGAGAGGGGCCAACGTCCTGACTTTC.

The chain is built from TRBV5-4 and TRBJ2-7, with TRBD2 matching over 10 bases. Germline CDR1 and CDR2: SGHNT and YYREEE (reference sequence). The CDR3 has 15 residues. The V gene end was trimmed by 3 bases and the J gene end by 6 bases; junction bases not matched to a gene: 9. The CDR3 nucleotides are TGTGCCAGCAGCTCTGGCCCTAGCGGGAGTATCGAGCAGTACTTC. Translated, it gives CASSSGPSGSIEQYF.

V is TRBV3-1 (or the pseudogene TRBV3-2) and J is TRBJ2-1; the match to TRBD2 covers 8 bases. J gave up 6 bases and V 1 base, and 8 bases lay outside the gene matches. The V gene's germline CDR1 is LGHDT and CDR2 YNNKEL (reference sequence). This CDR3 region has 16 residues. CDR3 in DNA: TGTGCCAGCAGCCAAGGGCCGGGACTAGACTTCAATGAGCAGTTCTTC. Encoded protein: CASSQGPGLDFNEQFF.

The V gene is TRBV11-2, the J gene TRBJ1-1, with D hard to call. Germline V CDR1 and CDR2: SGHAT, FQNNGV. The CDR3 sequence is 15 residues long. The V end lost 3 bases, the J end lost 1 base, and 12 bases lay between the germline ends. The CDR3 nucleotides are TGTGCCAGCAGCTTCTCCTTTGAGGCGAACACTGAAGCTTTCTTT. This translates into CASSFSFEANTEAFF.

V gene TRBV3-1 (or the pseudogene TRBV3-2) combines with J gene TRBJ2-7, with unresolved D. Deletions cut 3 bases from V and 4 bases from J, with 13 bases between. Germline CDR1 is LGHDT and CDR2 is YNNKEL (reference sequence). The CDR3 contains 14 residues. CDR3 residues: CASSQRAGSYEQYF. The CDR3 bases are TGTGCCAGCAGCCAGAGAGCCGGGTCTTACGAGCAGTACTTC.

V gene TRBV18 combines with J gene TRBJ1-5; D remains unclear. The CDR3 extends over 13 amino acids. Per germline, CDR1 KGHSH and CDR2 LQKENI. V shed 4 bases and J shed 5 bases, with 9 bases lying between them. DNA for the CDR3: TGTGCCAGCTCACGTCTGGGCGATCAGCCCCAGCATTTT. Its protein product is CASSRLGDQPQHF.

This clone was recorded once. The chain combines TRBV7-3 with TRBJ2-7; 9 bases map to TRBD2. This CDR3 contains 15 residues. With 2 bases clipped from V and 2 bases from J, the junction kept 4 bases outside the gene matches. Germline V gene lookup returns CDR1 SGHTA and CDR2 FQGTGA. CDR3 amino acids: CASSLASGTPYEQYF. The CDR3 region has the DNA TGTGCCAGCAGCTTAGCTAGCGGGACGCCCTACGAGCAGTACTTC.

The V and J genes are TRBV5-1 and TRBJ2-1; 13 bases agree with TRBD2. The CDR3 runs to 16 residues. Germline V gene data show CDR1 as SGHRS and CDR2 as YFSETQ. V gave up 3 bases and J gave up 2 bases; unmatched junction bases: 2. The CDR3 DNA is TGCGCCAGCAGCTACACTAGCGGGGGGGCCTACAATGAGCAGTTCTTC. Translated, it gives CASSYTSGGAYNEQFF. Looking up the rest from reference TRBV5-1 and TRBJ2-1 gives the full variable domain: KAGVTQTPRYLIKTRGQQVTLSCSPISGHRSVSWYQQTPGQGLQFLFEYFSETQRNKGNFPGRFSGRQFSNSRSEMNVSTLELGDSALYLCASSYTSGGAYNEQFFGPGTRLTVL.

The rearrangement links TRBV5-4 to TRBJ2-2; D is possibly TRBD2 (6 bases). CDR3 length: 15 amino acids. V shed 4 bases and J shed 6 bases, with 16 bases lying between them. CDR1 and CDR2 from the germline V gene are SGHNT and YYREEE (reference sequence). The CDR3 here is CASSPAGRRAGELFF. The CDR3 coding sequence is TGTGCCAGCAGCCCGGCGGGGAGGAGGGCCGGGGAGCTGTTTTTT.

This chain joins TRBV29-1 and TRBJ1-2; D unresolved. The CDR3 sequence is 12 residues long. The germline gives CDR1 SQVTM, CDR2 ANQGSEA. Trimming stripped 4 bases from V and 3 bases from J, with 9 bases between. The CDR3 loop reads CSVVVPHYGYTF. CDR3 sequence (DNA): TGCAGCGTTGTCGTCCCTCACTATGGCTACACCTTC. Full variable domain (missing parts from reference TRBV29-1 and TRBJ1-2): SAVISQKPSRDICQRGTSLTIQCQVDSQVTMMFWYRQQPGQSLTLIATANQGSEATYESGFVIDKFPISRPNLTFSTLTVSNMSPEDSSIYLCSVVVPHYGYTFGSGTRLTVV.

The chain employs TRBV5-4 and TRBJ2-1; TRBD1 matches at 8 bases. V dropped 1 base and J dropped 8; count of bases not matched to a gene: 11. This CDR3 is 16 amino acids long. In germline, CDR1 is SGHNT, CDR2 YYREEE (reference sequence). This chain's CDR3 is CASSLLFGTGRDEQFF. CDR3 bases: TGTGCCAGCAGCTTGTTGTTCGGGACAGGCAGGGATGAGCAGTTCTTC.

The chain employs TRBV4-3 and TRBJ1-3; tentative D call: TRBD1 (5 bases). Germline V gene data show CDR1 as LGHNA and CDR2 as YSLEER. The CDR3 spans 15 residues. Trimming left V 4 bases short and J 4 bases short, with 14 bases between. The CDR3 reads CASSPGREAGNTIYF. The DNA of the CDR3 is TGCGCCAGCAGCCCTGGCAGGGAAGCCGGAAACACCATATATTTT.

The chain combines TRBV29-1 with TRBJ1-2; D is possibly TRBD1 (6 bases). Germline V gene sequence: CDR1 SQVTM, CDR2 ANQGSEA. Deletions cut 1 base from V and 4 bases from J, with 10 bases between. CDR3 length: 13 residues. The CDR3 protein is CSVEVDSTYGYTF. CDR3 coding DNA: TGCAGCGTTGAAGTGGACAGCACCTATGGCTACACCTTC.

The V and J genes are TRBV5-1 and TRBJ2-3, with 11 bases matching TRBD2. V was pared by 2 bases and J by 3 bases, with 5 bases of the junction left unmatched. Germline values: CDR1 SGHRS, CDR2 YFSETQ. The CDR3 sequence is 16 residues long. The CDR3 protein is CASSLPTSGRTDTQYF. CDR3 coding DNA: TGCGCCAGCAGCTTACCCACTAGCGGGAGAACAGATACGCAGTATTTT.

V is TRBV19 and J is TRBJ1-2, with D possibly TRBD1 on 6 matching bases. This CDR3 contains 14 residues. The germline CDR1 and CDR2 sequences are LNHDA and SQIVND (reference sequence). Deletions cut 9 bases from V and 3 bases from J, with 17 bases between. The CDR3 region has the DNA TGTGCCAGCTGTAACCTCAGACAGGACTATGGCTACACCTTC. Translated, it gives CASCNLRQDYGYTF.

V usage is TRBV6-5 and J usage is TRBJ2-2; no definite D call. Trimming removed 2 bases from V and 5 bases from J, with 9 bases in between. Germline CDR1 is MNHEY and CDR2 is SVGAGI. This CDR3 spans 14 amino acids. As DNA, the CDR3 is TGTGCCAGCAGTTACCAACTCGTTACCGGGGAGCTGTTTTTT. Residues: CASSYQLVTGELFF.